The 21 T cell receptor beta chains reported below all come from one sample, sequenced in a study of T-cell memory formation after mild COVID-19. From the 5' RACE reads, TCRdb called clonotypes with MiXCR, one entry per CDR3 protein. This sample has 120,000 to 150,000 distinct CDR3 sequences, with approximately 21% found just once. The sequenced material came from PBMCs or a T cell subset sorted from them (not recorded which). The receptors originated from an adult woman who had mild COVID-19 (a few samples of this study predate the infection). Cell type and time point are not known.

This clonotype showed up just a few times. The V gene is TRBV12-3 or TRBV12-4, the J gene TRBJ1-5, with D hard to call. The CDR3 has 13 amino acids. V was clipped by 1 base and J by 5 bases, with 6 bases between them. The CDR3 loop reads CASSLGSHQPQHF. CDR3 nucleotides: TGTGCCAGCAGTTTAGGGTCCCATCAGCCCCAGCATTTT.

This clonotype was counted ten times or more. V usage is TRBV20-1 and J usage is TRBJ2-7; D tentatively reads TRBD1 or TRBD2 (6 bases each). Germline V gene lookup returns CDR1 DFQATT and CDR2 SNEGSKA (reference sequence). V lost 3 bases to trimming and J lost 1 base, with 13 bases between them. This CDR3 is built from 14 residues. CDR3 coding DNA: TGCAGTGCTAGCGGGGGCGTATGGTCCTACGAGCAGTACTTC. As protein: CSASGGVWSYEQYF.

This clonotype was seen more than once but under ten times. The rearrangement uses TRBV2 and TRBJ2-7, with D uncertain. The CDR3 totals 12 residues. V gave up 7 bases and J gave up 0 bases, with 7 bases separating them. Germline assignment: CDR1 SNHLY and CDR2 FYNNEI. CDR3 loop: CASKWGSYEQYF. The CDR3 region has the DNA TGTGCCAGCAAATGGGGCTCCTACGAGCAGTACTTC.

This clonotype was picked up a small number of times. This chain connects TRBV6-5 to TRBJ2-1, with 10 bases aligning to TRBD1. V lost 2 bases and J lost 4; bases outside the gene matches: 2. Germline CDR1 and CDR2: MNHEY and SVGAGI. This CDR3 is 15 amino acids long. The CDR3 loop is CASSYRDRGYNEQFF. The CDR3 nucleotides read TGTGCCAGCAGTTACCGGGACAGGGGTTACAATGAGCAGTTCTTC.

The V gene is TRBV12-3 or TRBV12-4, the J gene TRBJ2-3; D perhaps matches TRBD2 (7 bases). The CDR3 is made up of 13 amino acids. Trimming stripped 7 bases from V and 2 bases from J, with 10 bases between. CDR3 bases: TGTGCCAGCATCCGGGGGGCCACAGATACGCAGTATTTT. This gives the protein CASIRGATDTQYF.

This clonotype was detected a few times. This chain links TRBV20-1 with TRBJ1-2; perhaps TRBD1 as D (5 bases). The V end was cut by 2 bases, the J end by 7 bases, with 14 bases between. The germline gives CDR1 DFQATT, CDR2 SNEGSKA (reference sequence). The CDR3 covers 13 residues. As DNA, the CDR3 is TGCAGTGCTAGAACCATCAGGGCCGGTGGCTACACCTTC. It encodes CSARTIRAGGYTF.

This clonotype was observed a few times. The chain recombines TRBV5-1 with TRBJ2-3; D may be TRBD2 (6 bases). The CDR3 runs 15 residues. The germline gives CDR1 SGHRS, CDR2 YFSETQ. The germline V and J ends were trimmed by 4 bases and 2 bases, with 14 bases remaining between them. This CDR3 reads CASSRDGGYTDTQYF. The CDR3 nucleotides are TGCGCCAGCAGCCGGGACGGGGGTTACACAGATACGCAGTATTTT.

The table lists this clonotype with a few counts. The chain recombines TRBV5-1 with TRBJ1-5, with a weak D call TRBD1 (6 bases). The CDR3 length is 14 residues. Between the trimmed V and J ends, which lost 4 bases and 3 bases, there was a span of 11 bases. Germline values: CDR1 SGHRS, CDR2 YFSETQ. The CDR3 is CASSETGTNQPQHF. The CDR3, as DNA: TGCGCCAGCAGCGAGACAGGTACCAATCAGCCCCAGCATTTT. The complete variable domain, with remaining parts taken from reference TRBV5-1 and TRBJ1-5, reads KAGVTQTPRYLIKTRGQQVTLSCSPISGHRSVSWYQQTPGQGLQFLFEYFSETQRNKGNFPGRFSGRQFSNSRSEMNVSTLELGDSALYLCASSETGTNQPQHFGDGTRLSIL.

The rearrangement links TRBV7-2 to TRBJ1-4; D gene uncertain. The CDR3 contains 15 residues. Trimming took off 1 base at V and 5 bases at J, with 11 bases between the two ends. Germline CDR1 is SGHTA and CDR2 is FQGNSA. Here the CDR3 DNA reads TGTGCCAGCAGCTTAGTGGCGACAAGGAATGAAAAACTGTTTTTT. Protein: CASSLVATRNEKLFF.

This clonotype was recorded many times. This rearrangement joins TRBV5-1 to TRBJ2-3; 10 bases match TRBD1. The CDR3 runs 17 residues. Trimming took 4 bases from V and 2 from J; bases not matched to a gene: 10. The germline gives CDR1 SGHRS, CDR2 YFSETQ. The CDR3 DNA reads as TGCGCCAGCAGCCTCTCAAGACAGGGGGCGATCACAGATACGCAGTATTTT. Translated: CASSLSRQGAITDTQYF.

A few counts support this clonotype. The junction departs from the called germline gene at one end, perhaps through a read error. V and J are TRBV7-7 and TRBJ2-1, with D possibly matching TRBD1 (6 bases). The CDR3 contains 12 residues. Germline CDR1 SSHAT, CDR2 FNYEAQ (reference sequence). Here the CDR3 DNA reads TGTGCTAGCAGCACACAGGGCAGTGAGCAGTTCTTC. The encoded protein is CASSTQGSEQFF.

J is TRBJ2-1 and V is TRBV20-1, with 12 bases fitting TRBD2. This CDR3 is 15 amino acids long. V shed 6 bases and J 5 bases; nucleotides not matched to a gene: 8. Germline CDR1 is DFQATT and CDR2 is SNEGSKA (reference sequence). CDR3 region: CSATRLAGVDNEQFF. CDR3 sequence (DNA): TGCAGTGCCACCAGACTAGCGGGAGTTGACAATGAGCAGTTCTTC.

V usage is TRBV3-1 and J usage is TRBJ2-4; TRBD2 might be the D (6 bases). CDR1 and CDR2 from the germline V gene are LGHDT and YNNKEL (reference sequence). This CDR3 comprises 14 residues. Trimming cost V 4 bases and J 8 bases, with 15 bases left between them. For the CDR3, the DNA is TGTGCCAGCAGCCCCCCCTTAGCGGTTGACATTCAGTACTTC. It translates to CASSPPLAVDIQYF.

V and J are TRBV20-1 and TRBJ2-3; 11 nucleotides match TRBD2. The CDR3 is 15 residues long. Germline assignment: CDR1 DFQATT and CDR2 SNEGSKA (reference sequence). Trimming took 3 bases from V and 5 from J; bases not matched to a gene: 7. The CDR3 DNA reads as TGCAGTGCTAGGGTCCTAGCGGGAGGCCGAGATACGCAGTATTTT. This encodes CSARVLAGGRDTQYF.

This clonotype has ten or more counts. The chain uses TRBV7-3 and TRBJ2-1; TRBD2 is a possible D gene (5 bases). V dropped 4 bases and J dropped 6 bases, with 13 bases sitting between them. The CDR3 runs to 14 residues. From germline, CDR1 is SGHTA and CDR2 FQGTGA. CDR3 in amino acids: CASSSLTSGNEQFF. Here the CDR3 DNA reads TGTGCCAGCAGCTCGCTCACTAGTGGCAATGAGCAGTTCTTC. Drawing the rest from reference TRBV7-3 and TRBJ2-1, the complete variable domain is GAGVSQTPSNKVTEKGKYVELRCDPISGHTALYWYRQSLGQGPEFLIYFQGTGAADDSGLPNDRFFAVRPEGSVSTLKIQRTERGDSAVYLCASSSLTSGNEQFFGPGTRLTVL.

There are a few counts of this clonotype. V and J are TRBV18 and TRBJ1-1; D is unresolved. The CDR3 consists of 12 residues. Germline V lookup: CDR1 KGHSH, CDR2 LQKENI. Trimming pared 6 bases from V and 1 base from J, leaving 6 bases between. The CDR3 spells CASSRANTEAFF. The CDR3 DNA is TGTGCCAGCTCTAGGGCGAACACTGAAGCTTTCTTT.

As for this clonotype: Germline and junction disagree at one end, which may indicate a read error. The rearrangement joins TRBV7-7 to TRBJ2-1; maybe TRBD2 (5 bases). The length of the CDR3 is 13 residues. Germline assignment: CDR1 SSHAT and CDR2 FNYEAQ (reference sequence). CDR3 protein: CASSLALGGEQFF. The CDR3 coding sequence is TGTGCTAGCAGCTTAGCACTAGGCGGTGAGCAGTTCTTC.

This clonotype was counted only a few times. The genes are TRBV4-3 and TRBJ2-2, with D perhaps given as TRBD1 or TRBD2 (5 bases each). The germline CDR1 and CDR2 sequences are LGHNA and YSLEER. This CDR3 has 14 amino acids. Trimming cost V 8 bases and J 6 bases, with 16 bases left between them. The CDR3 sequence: CASRQGANAGELFF. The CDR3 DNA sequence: TGCGCCAGCCGGCAGGGAGCAAACGCCGGGGAGCTGTTTTTT.

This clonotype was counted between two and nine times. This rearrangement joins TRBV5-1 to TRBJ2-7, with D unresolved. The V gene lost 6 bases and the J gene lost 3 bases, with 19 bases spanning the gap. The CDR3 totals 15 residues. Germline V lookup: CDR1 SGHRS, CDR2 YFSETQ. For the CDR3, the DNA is TGCGCCAGCACCCGAGGCGAGGCGGCCCGCTACGAGCAGTACTTC. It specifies CASTRGEAARYEQYF.

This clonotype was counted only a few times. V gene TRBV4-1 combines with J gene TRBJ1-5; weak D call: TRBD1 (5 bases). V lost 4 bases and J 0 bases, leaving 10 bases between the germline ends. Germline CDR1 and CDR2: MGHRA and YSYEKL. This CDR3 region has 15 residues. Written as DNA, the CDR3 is TGCGCCAGCAGCCCGACAGTACATAGCAATCAGCCCCAGCATTTT. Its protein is CASSPTVHSNQPQHF.

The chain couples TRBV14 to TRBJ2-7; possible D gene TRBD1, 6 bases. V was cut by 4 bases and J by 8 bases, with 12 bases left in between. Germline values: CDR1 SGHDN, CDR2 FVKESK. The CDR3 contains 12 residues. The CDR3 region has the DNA TGTGCCAGCAGCCGAGCTGGGGGCCAGCAGTACTTC. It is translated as CASSRAGGQQYF.